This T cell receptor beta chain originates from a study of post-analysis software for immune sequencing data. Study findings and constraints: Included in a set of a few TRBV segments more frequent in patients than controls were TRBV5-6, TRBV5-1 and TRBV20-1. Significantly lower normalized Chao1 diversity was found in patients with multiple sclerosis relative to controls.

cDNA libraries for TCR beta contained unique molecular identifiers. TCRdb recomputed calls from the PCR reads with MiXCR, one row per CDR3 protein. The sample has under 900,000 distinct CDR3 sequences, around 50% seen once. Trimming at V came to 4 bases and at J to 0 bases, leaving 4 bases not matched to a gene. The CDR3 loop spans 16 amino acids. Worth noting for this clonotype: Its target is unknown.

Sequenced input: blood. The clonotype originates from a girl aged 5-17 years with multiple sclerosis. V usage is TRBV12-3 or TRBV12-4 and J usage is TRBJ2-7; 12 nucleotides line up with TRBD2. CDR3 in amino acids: CASSSSGRASSYEQYF. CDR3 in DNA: TGTGCCAGCAGTTCTAGCGGGAGGGCTAGCTCCTACGAGCAGTACTTC.